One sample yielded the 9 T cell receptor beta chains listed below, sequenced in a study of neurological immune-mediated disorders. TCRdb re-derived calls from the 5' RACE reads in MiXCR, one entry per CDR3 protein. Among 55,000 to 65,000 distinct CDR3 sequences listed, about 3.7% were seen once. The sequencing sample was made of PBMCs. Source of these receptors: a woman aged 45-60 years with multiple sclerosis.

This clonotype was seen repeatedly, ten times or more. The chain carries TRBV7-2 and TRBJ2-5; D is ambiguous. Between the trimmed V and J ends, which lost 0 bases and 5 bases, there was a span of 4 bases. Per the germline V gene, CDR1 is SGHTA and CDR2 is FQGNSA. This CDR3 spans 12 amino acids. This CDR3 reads CASSLALETQYF. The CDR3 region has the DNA TGTGCCAGCAGCTTAGCGCTGGAGACCCAGTACTTC.

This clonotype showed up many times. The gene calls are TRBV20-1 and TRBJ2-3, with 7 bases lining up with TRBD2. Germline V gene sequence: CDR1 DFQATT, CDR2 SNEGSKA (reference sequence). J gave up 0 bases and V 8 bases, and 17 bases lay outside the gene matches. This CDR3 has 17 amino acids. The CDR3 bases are TGCAGTACCTCCGGGGGAGGGAGTATAGTCAGCACAGATACGCAGTATTTT. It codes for CSTSGGGSIVSTDTQYF.

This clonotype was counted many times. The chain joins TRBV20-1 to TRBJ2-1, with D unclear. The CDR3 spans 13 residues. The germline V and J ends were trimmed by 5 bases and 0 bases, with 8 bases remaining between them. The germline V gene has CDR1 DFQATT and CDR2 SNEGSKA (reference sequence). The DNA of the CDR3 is TGCAGTGCTGGAGCTAGCTCCTACAATGAGCAGTTCTTC. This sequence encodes CSAGASSYNEQFF.

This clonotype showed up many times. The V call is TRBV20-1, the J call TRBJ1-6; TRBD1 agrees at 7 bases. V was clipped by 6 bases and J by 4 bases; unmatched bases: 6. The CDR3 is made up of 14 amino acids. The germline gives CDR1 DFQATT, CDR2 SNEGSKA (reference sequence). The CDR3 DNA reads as TGCAGTGCGGCCTCAGGGGGATATAATTCACCCCTCCACTTT. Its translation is CSAASGGYNSPLHF.

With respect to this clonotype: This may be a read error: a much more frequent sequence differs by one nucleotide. The DNA of the CDR3 is TGTGCCAGCAGCTTGGGAAAGTCTAACTATGGCTACACCTTC. Amino acid sequence: CASSLGKSNYGYTF. The V and J genes are TRBV5-4 and TRBJ1-2; no clear D gene. In germline, CDR1 is SGHNT, CDR2 YYREEE (reference sequence). This CDR3 is built from 14 residues. V lost 0 bases to trimming and J lost 0 bases, with 6 bases between them.

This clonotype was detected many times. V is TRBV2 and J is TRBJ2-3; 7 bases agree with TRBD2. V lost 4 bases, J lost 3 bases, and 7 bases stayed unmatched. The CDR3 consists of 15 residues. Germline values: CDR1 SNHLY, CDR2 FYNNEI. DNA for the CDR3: TGTGCCAGCAGTGGCGAGCGGGGAGGGACAGATACGCAGTATTTT. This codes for CASSGERGGTDTQYF.

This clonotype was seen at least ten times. The CDR3 loop reads CSAKQGGFGYTF. The CDR3 bases are TGCAGTGCCAAACAGGGTGGTTTTGGCTACACCTTC. V gene TRBV20-1 combines with J gene TRBJ1-2, with a possible D match to TRBD1 (6 bases). CDR3 length: 12 residues. Trimming took 6 bases from V and 7 from J, leaving 15 bases between them. Germline V gene data show CDR1 as DFQATT and CDR2 as SNEGSKA (reference sequence).

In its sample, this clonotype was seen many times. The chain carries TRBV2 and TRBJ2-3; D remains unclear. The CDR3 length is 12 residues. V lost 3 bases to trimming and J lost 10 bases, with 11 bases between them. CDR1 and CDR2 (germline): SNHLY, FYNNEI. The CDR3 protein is CASSDLGLPQYF. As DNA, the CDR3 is TGTGCCAGCAGTGATTTGGGTTTGCCGCAGTATTTT.

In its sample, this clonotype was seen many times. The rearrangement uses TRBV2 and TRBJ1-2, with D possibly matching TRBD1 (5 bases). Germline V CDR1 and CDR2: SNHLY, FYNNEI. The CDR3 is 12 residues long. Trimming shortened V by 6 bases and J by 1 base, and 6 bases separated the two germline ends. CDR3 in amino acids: CASSRDNYGYTF. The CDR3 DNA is TGTGCCAGCAGCAGGGATAACTATGGCTACACCTTC.